This T cell receptor (beta chain) was identified in a study of cytomegalovirus exposure and HLA in healthy donors. 13 Jbeta primers and 60 Vbeta primers were used for the PCR. Here immunoSEQ multiplex PCR was the method, and the copy in TCRdb shows in-frame clones only, minus some. The sample carries more than 100,000 clones, approximately 71% recorded once. Germline V gene lookup returns CDR1 WNHNN and CDR2 SYGVQD (reference sequence). V shed 4 bases and J 5 bases; nucleotides not matched to a gene: 9. The CDR3 is 16 amino acids. This clone was found a few times. Sequencing was carried out using PBMCs. This receptor was taken from a woman in her fifties or sixties in good health and CMV-seronegative. The chain combines TRBV10-1 with TRBJ2-1; TRBD2 matches at 9 bases. Written as DNA, the CDR3 is TGCGCCAGCAGTGCCCGACTAGCGGCCTTCAACAATGAGCAGTTCTTC. Its translation is CASSARLAAFNNEQFF.